A single sample is the source of the 3 T cell receptor beta chains below, sequenced in a study of tumor-infiltrating lymphocytes in primary liver carcinoma. Co-extracting RNA and DNA was done with 20-30 mg of unsorted bulk tissue as input. The investigators made TCR beta cDNA from approximately 0.5 ug total RNA, using a constant-region primer. Libraries for TCR beta were built through three nested multiplex PCR rounds, which together made up a slightly modified ARM-PCR procedure. The two initial PCR rounds, roughly 9 cycles each, used TRBV1-TRBV30 forward and C-beta reverse primers. TCRdb re-called the multiplex PCR reads through MiXCR, storing one row per CDR3 protein. This sample has 100,000 or so distinct CDR3 sequences, with roughly 69% found just once. The sequenced sample was liver tumor tissue from sampling region 5. Described subset: tumor region T5, tumor centre. Receptors originate from a woman between 55 and 75 years old with primary liver carcinoma and hepatitis B virus infection.

This clonotype was seen at least ten times. The V and J genes are TRBV7-9 and TRBJ2-3; 7 bases are a match to TRBD1. V lost 1 base and J lost 3; bases outside the gene matches: 4. Germline CDR1 and CDR2: SEHNR and FQNEAQ (reference sequence). The CDR3 sequence is 15 residues long. This CDR3 is CASSLVQGFTDTQYF. DNA for the CDR3: TGTGCCAGCAGCTTAGTACAGGGGTTTACAGATACGCAGTATTTT.

This clonotype was seen a few times. With a much larger clone just one base away, this may be a read error. The V call is TRBV12-3 or TRBV12-4, the J call TRBJ2-1; 8 nucleotides match TRBD2. Trimming removed 3 bases from V and 9 bases from J; junction bases left unmatched: 10. The CDR3 loop spans 15 amino acids. The CDR3 sequence is CASSFLAGGSGEQFF. As DNA, the CDR3 is TGTGCCAGCAGTTTTTTGGCGGGAGGCTCCGGTGAGCAGTTCTTC.

In regard to this clonotype: The junction departs from germline at one end; a sequencing error may be responsible. This rearrangement joins TRBV11-2 to TRBJ2-1; 9 nucleotides match TRBD1. This CDR3 has 15 residues. CDR1 and CDR2 from the germline V gene are SGHAT and FQNNGV. The CDR3 coding sequence is TGTCCCAGCAGCCACCCAGACAGGGGGGGGAATGAGCAGTTCTTC. Translated, it gives CPSSHPDRGGNEQFF.